This T cell receptor beta chain appears in the sequencing data of a study of blood T cell repertoires in COVID-19. Across the study: Whether acute or convalescent, the COVID-19 samples came from the United States, Italy and Spain.

The authors' processing: Amplification of reference gene primers was used by the study to estimate nucleated cell counts. The table came from immunoSEQ multiplex PCR; TCRdb's copy has only in-frame clones and leaves some out. Clone size and V and J calls were adopted from that table, with D and trimming inferred from the DNA. The data contain about 44,000 clones, approximately 92% of them singletons. This clone was picked up one time. V was shortened by 6 bases and J by 5 bases, with 20 bases between the two germline ends. CDR3 size: 15 residues. The germline gives CDR1 SGDLS, CDR2 YYNGEE. The clonotype originates from a human donor in a cohort sampled during active COVID-19. The sequencing sample was made of peripheral blood. V gene TRBV9 combines with J gene TRBJ1-2, with TRBD1 as a possible D gene (6 bases). The CDR3 sequence is CASTSGGLGGYGYTF. The CDR3 DNA sequence: TGTGCCAGCACCTCGGGGGGCCTTGGAGGGTATGGCTACACCTTC.